This T cell receptor (beta chain) appears in the sequencing data of a study of blood T cell repertoires in COVID-19. This clone showed up just once. The assay was immunoSEQ multiplex PCR, and TCRdb's table has in-frame clones only and misses some. The profile shows fewer than 350,000 clones, 70% to 90% of them singletons. The source is a woman in her twenties or thirties who had recovered from COVID-19. The sample was peripheral blood.

The CDR3: CASMRRTGTPTGVRFF. The CDR3 region has the DNA TGTGCCAGTATGAGGAGAACCGGGACCCCGACGGGGGTGCGTTTCTTT. The chain recombines TRBV19 with TRBJ1-1; possible D gene TRBD1, 5 bases. V lost 7 bases to trimming and J lost 13 bases, with 31 bases between them. Germline lookup yields CDR1 LNHDA and CDR2 SQIVND (reference sequence). CDR3 length: 16 residues. Full variable domain (remainder filled in from reference TRBV19 and TRBJ1-1): DGGITQSPKYLFRKEGQNVTLSCEQNLNHDAMYWYRQDPGQGLRLIYYSQIVNDFQKGDIAEGYSVSREKKESFPLTVTSAQKNPTAFYLCASMRRTGTPTGVRFFGQGTRLTVV.